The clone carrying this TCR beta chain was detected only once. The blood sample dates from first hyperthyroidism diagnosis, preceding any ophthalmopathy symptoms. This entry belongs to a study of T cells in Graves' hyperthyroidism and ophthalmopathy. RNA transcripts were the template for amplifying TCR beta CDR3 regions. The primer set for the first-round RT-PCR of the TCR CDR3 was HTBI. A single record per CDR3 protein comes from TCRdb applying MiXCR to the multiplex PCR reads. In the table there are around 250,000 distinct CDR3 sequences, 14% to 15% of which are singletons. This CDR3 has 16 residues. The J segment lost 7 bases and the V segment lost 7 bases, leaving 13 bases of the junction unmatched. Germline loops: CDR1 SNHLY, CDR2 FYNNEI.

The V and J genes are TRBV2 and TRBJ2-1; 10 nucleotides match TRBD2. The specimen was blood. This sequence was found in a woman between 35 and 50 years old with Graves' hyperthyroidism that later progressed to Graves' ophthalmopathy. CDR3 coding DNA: TGTGCCAGCAAGAAGGAGGAAGCGGGAGGGGAAAATGAGCAGTTCTTC. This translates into CASKKEEAGGENEQFF.